This entry lists 12 T cell receptor beta chains sequenced from one sample in a study of blood T cells in healthy people across ages. Combining a sample-barcoded 5' primer with a J-beta primer mix, a second PCR ran for 7 to 11 cycles. TCRdb fed the 5' RACE reads into MiXCR, producing one record per CDR3 protein. The sample shows about 1.6 million distinct CDR3 sequences, around 35% of them seen only once. Sequencing used blood. These receptors were taken from a woman aged 25 to 39 in good health.

This clonotype occurred a few times. The rearrangement links TRBV10-2 to TRBJ2-5; TRBD2 aligns across 8 bases. V lost 9 bases to trimming and J lost 2 bases; unmatched junction nucleotides: 8. Germline V gene lookup returns CDR1 WSHSY and CDR2 SAAADI. The CDR3 contains 14 residues. The DNA of the CDR3 is TGCGCCAGTACGGCTAGCGGGTATCAAGAGACCCAGTACTTC. Translating gives CASTASGYQETQYF.

This clonotype was counted only a few times. J is TRBJ2-2 and V is TRBV9, with 10 nucleotides matching TRBD2. Germline CDR1 SGDLS, CDR2 YYNGEE. This CDR3 comprises 15 residues. With V trimmed by 6 bases and J by 3 bases, 5 bases remained unmatched. CDR3 DNA: TGTGCCAGCACCCCCGGACTAGCGGACACCGGGGAGCTGTTTTTT. Translation: CASTPGLADTGELFF.

A few counts support this clonotype. The chain has TRBV4-1 and TRBJ1-6; 9 bases align to TRBD1. The CDR3 sequence is 17 residues long. The V gene end was trimmed by 2 bases and the J gene end by 9 bases; junction bases not matched to a gene: 11. Germline V gene data show CDR1 as MGHRA and CDR2 as YSYEKL. The CDR3 DNA reads TGCGCCAGCAGCCAACAAACCGGGGGGACAGGGCGTTCACCCCTCCACTTT. Its translation: CASSQQTGGTGRSPLHF.

DNA for the CDR3: TGTGCCAGCAGCCAAGCCCGGGCATCAGCCTACGAGCAGTACTTC. This translates into CASSQARASAYEQYF. The chain combines TRBV4-2 with TRBJ2-5; no reliable D call. The J call is uncertain, as TRBJ2-7 better fits the DNA end. CDR3 length: 15 amino acids. Germline V gene sequence: CDR1 LGHNA, CDR2 YNFKEQ.

The rearrangement joins TRBV7-9 to TRBJ2-3, with 9 bases matching TRBD1. This CDR3 is built from 15 residues. CDR1 is SEHNR and CDR2 is FQNEAQ in the germline V gene (reference sequence). After removal of 1 base from V and 2 bases from J, the junction contained 1 base not matched to a gene. The CDR3 DNA reads TGTGCCAGCAGCTTAGGGGACAGGGACACAGATACGCAGTATTTT. The encoded protein is CASSLGDRDTDTQYF.

The rearrangement uses TRBV2 and TRBJ1-5; D may be TRBD1 (5 bases). The CDR3 spans 15 residues. CDR1 and CDR2 from the germline V gene are SNHLY and FYNNEI. V was pared by 2 bases and J by 6 bases, with 14 bases between. The CDR3, as DNA: TGTGCCAGCAGTGAAAGGCGGGCCAGGGCTCAGCCCCAGCATTTT. This codes for CASSERRARAQPQHF.

The chain is built from TRBV29-1 and TRBJ2-5, with 9 bases aligning to TRBD2. The CDR3 contains 15 residues. The J segment lost 4 bases and the V segment lost 2 bases, leaving 8 bases of the junction unmatched. In germline, CDR1 is SQVTM, CDR2 ANQGSEA. CDR3 coding DNA: TGCAGCGTTGAAAATAGCGGGAGTGTGGTAGAGACCCAGTACTTC. This encodes CSVENSGSVVETQYF.

This rearrangement joins TRBV11-1 to TRBJ2-3; D unclear. The CDR3 is made up of 14 amino acids. Trimming removed 8 bases from V and 2 bases from J, with 14 bases in between. Germline CDR1 and CDR2: SGHAT and FQDESV (reference sequence). Written as DNA, the CDR3 is TGTGCCAGCCAGGACGAACTATACACAGATACGCAGTATTTT. Translating gives CASQDELYTDTQYF.

The chain employs TRBV10-3 and TRBJ1-2; D unresolved. CDR1 is ENHRY, CDR2 SYGVKD, per germline. V shed 4 bases and J shed 3 bases, with 12 bases lying between them. The CDR3 totals 14 residues. CDR3 nucleotide sequence: TGTGCCATCAGTGGACAAAGGAGTGACTATGGCTACACCTTC. Translating it yields CAISGQRSDYGYTF.

This clonotype has only a few counts. V and J are TRBV27 and TRBJ2-3; D gene uncertain. With 5 bases removed from V and 4 bases from J, the gap between germline ends came to 10 bases. The CDR3 runs 13 residues. The germline V gene has CDR1 MNHEY and CDR2 SMNVEV (reference sequence). The CDR3 loop is CASSERDPDTQYF. The CDR3 region has the DNA TGTGCCAGCAGTGAAAGGGATCCAGATACGCAGTATTTT.

With regard to this clonotype: A single base separates this from a much larger clone, so it may be a read error. The chain has TRBV7-2 and TRBJ2-3; possibly TRBD1 for D (5 bases). The tail of the sequence fits TRBJ1-5 better, so the J call may be wrong. Germline values: CDR1 SGHTA, CDR2 FQGNSA. This CDR3 has 16 residues. This CDR3 reads CASSLMGRGGTDTQHF. The CDR3, as DNA: TGTGCCAGCAGCTTAATGGGACGCGGCGGCACAGATACGCAGCATTTT.

The rearrangement uses TRBV9 and TRBJ1-4, with 7 bases that match TRBD1. The V gene's germline CDR1 is SGDLS and CDR2 YYNGEE. V shed 2 bases and J 0 bases; nucleotides not matched to a gene: 4. The CDR3 consists of 16 residues. The CDR3 nucleotides are TGTGCCAGCAGCGTGGGACAGAGCACAACTAATGAAAAACTGTTTTTT. It codes for CASSVGQSTTNEKLFF.